One and the same sample provided the 17 T cell receptor beta chains below, sequenced in a study of blood T cell repertoires in COVID-19. Method: immunoSEQ multiplex PCR; TCRdb's copy keeps in-frame clones and lacks some. The data hold around 450,000 clones, with around 87% observed a single time. The sample consisted of PBMCs or T cells enriched from blood (not recorded which). The receptors shown here come from a woman aged 18 to 35 who had recovered from COVID-19.

On this clone itself: Other DNA sequences from this sample encode an identical CDR3 as well. The genes are TRBV4-1 and TRBJ1-1, with 9 bases identical to TRBD1. CDR1 and CDR2 (germline): MGHRA, YSYEKL. The CDR3 consists of 14 residues. V shed 4 bases, J shed 4 bases, and the junction held 4 bases outside the gene matches. In DNA, the CDR3 is TGCGCCAGCAGCCCGGGACAGGGAGGCACTGAAGCTTTCTTT. This translates into CASSPGQGGTEAFF.

This clone was seen more than once but under ten times. This chain connects TRBV2 to TRBJ2-7; possibly TRBD1 for D (5 bases). Germline-derived CDR1 and CDR2 are SNHLY and FYNNEI. V was shortened by 3 bases and J by 6 bases, with 6 bases between the two germline ends. This CDR3 has 11 amino acids. The CDR3 protein is CASSDQGEQYF. The DNA for the CDR3 is TGTGCCAGCAGTGACCAGGGCGAGCAGTACTTC.

The chain recombines TRBV24-1 with TRBJ2-1; 15 bases line up with TRBD2. Germline trimming cut 3 bases from V and 2 bases from J; bases unmatched to any gene: 1. This CDR3 region has 17 residues. Germline V gene data show CDR1 as KGHDR and CDR2 as SFDVKD. The CDR3: CATSDGTSGGTYNEQFF. In DNA, the CDR3 is TGTGCCACCAGTGATGGGACTAGCGGGGGGACCTACAATGAGCAGTTCTTC.

This clone has a single count. The chain has TRBV5-4 and TRBJ2-2; 8 bases agree with TRBD1. This CDR3 has 16 residues. Germline-derived CDR1 and CDR2 are SGHNT and YYREEE (reference sequence). After removal of 4 bases from V and 5 bases from J, the junction contained 10 bases not matched to a gene. DNA of the CDR3: TGTGCCAGCAGCCGAGGACAGGGAAGTCTAACCGGGGAGCTGTTTTTT. It specifies CASSRGQGSLTGELFF.

CDR3 sequence (DNA): TGCGCCAGCAGCGAGGGGGTTAATTCACCCCTCCACTTT. This gives the protein CASSEGVNSPLHF. This chain links TRBV5-1 with TRBJ1-6; possible D gene TRBD1, 6 bases. This CDR3 comprises 13 residues. Germline V lookup: CDR1 SGHRS, CDR2 YFSETQ. V lost 4 bases and J 6 bases, leaving 8 bases between the germline ends.

A single count supports this clone. The chain carries TRBV11-2 and TRBJ2-1, with 13 bases lining up with TRBD2. This CDR3 contains 18 residues. In germline, CDR1 is SGHAT, CDR2 FQNNGV. After removal of 5 bases from V and 0 bases from J, the junction contained 7 bases not matched to a gene. The CDR3 here is CASSLTSGGPSSYNEQFF. CDR3 nucleotides: TGTGCCAGCAGCCTGACTAGCGGGGGGCCGAGCTCCTACAATGAGCAGTTCTTC. Complete variable domain (other parts from reference TRBV11-2 and TRBJ2-1): EAGVAQSPRYKIIEKRQSVAFWCNPISGHATLYWYQQILGQGPKLLIQFQNNGVVDDSQLPKDRFSAERLKGVDSTLKIQPAKLEDSAVYLCASSLTSGGPSSYNEQFFGPGTRLTVL.

The J gene is TRBJ2-3, the V gene TRBV18, with 7 bases lining up with TRBD2. The CDR3 contains 12 residues. The J segment lost 1 base and the V segment lost 8 bases, leaving 0 bases of the junction unmatched. The germline V gene encodes CDR1 KGHSH and CDR2 LQKENI. The DNA for the CDR3 is TGTGCCAGCCGGGGGGGCACAGATACGCAGTATTTT. Amino acids: CASRGGTDTQYF.

The V and J genes are TRBV10-3 and TRBJ2-3; D gene ambiguous. The CDR3 spans 11 residues. V lost 4 bases to trimming and J lost 5 bases, with 4 bases between them. CDR1 and CDR2 (germline): ENHRY, SYGVKD. The CDR3 DNA reads as TGTGCCATCAGTGGAGGAGATACGCAGTATTTT. It specifies CAISGGDTQYF.

The V gene is TRBV27, the J gene TRBJ2-3, with 9 bases aligning to TRBD1. Germline V gives CDR1 MNHEY, CDR2 SMNVEV (reference sequence). J lost 1 base, V lost 6 bases, and 5 bases had no gene match. The CDR3 is 15 residues long. The DNA of the CDR3 is TGTGCCAGCAGCATCCGGGACAGGGGCACAGATACGCAGTATTTT. It codes for CASSIRDRGTDTQYF.

The chain recombines TRBV27 with TRBJ1-1; no reliable D call. This CDR3 has 14 amino acids. The germline V gene encodes CDR1 MNHEY and CDR2 SMNVEV (reference sequence). V lost 6 bases, J lost 6 bases, and 17 bases lay in between. Here the CDR3 reads CASSLLYREAEAFF. The CDR3 DNA sequence: TGTGCCAGCAGCTTGCTATATCGTGAAGCTGAAGCTTTCTTT.

This sequence joins TRBV7-9 and TRBJ1-1, with D perhaps matching TRBD1 (6 bases). Germline CDR1 reads SEHNR; CDR2 reads FQNEAQ (reference sequence). Trimming pared 5 bases from V and 1 base from J, leaving 11 bases between. The CDR3 runs to 14 residues. CDR3 nucleotide sequence: TGTGCCAGCAGCCAAGGACAGACGAACACTGAAGCTTTCTTT. Its protein is CASSQGQTNTEAFF.

This chain joins TRBV7-6 and TRBJ1-1; no clear D gene. In germline, CDR1 is SGHVS, CDR2 FNYEAQ. Trimming cost V 0 bases and J 1 base, with 6 bases left between them. The CDR3 covers 14 residues. The CDR3 region is CASSLAAGNTEAFF. The CDR3 region has the DNA TGTGCCAGCAGCTTAGCGGCAGGGAACACTGAAGCTTTCTTT.

This clone was seen a single time. The chain has TRBV7-3 and TRBJ2-1; 10 bases map to TRBD2. V was clipped by 4 bases and J by 8 bases; unmatched bases: 5. This CDR3 region has 14 residues. Germline V gene lookup returns CDR1 SGHTA and CDR2 FQGTGA. The chain's CDR3 is CASSSGTSVDEQFF. The CDR3 DNA follows: TGTGCCAGCAGCTCCGGGACTAGCGTAGATGAGCAGTTCTTC.

The chain couples TRBV19 to TRBJ2-2; perhaps TRBD1 as D (5 bases). Germline CDR1 and CDR2: LNHDA and SQIVND (reference sequence). Between the trimmed V and J ends, which lost 5 bases and 6 bases, there was a span of 13 bases. The CDR3 has 14 amino acids. In nucleotides, the CDR3 is TGTGCCAGTAGTTATGGAGCAGGGCCCGGGGAGCTGTTTTTT. Protein product: CASSYGAGPGELFF.

The rearrangement joins TRBV7-2 to TRBJ2-7; 7 bases fit TRBD2. This CDR3 has 13 amino acids. J gave up 1 base and V 8 bases, and 5 bases lay outside the gene matches. CDR1 and CDR2 (germline): SGHTA, FQGNSA. CDR3 nucleotide sequence: TGTGCCAGCGCATTCGGGAGGTCCTACGAGCAGTACTTC. It specifies CASAFGRSYEQYF.

The V and J genes are TRBV1 and TRBJ2-3; the table's D call TRBD2 went unverified against the DNA. TRBV1 is marked as a pseudogene. The CDR3 sequence is 18 residues long. The CDR3 DNA reads as TGCACCAGCAGCCAACTAAGGAAACTAGTGAAGGGCACAGATACGCAGTATTTT. This gives the protein CTSSQLRKLVKGTDTQYF.

This rearrangement joins TRBV3-1 (or the pseudogene TRBV3-2) to TRBJ2-7; D may be TRBD1 (5 bases). With 5 bases removed from V and 6 bases from J, the gap between germline ends came to 8 bases. Germline V gives CDR1 LGHDT, CDR2 YNNKEL (reference sequence). This CDR3 region has 11 residues. CDR3 nucleotides: TGTGCCAGCAGCTCTGGGGCCGAGCAGTACTTC. Its protein product is CASSSGAEQYF.